These 27 T cell receptor beta chains share one sample of origin, sequenced in a study of blood T cell repertoires in COVID-19. Generated by immunoSEQ multiplex PCR, the TCRdb table keeps only in-frame clones and is missing some. The repertoire includes roughly 49,000 clones, roughly 84% of them detected once, and about 4.2% sits in the top ten. Sample: peripheral blood. Receptors originate from a man aged 50 to 59 with active COVID-19.

This chain connects TRBV28 to TRBJ1-2, with D tentatively TRBD1 (6 bases). The CDR3 has 13 amino acids. Germline V gives CDR1 MDHEN, CDR2 SYDVKM. V lost 2 bases and J 8 bases, leaving 12 bases between the germline ends. Here the CDR3 reads CASSLTGPRGYTF. DNA of the CDR3: TGTGCCAGCAGTTTAACAGGGCCGAGGGGCTACACCTTC.

This clone was found once. The chain combines TRBV19 with TRBJ2-1, with 11 bases aligning to TRBD2. The CDR3 consists of 16 residues. The V segment lost 5 bases and the J segment 4 bases; nucleotides outside the gene matches: 7. Germline values: CDR1 LNHDA, CDR2 SQIVND (reference sequence). Here the CDR3 DNA reads TGTGCCAGTAGTCGTCTCGGGACTAGCGGTTACAATGAGCAGTTCTTC. Translating gives CASSRLGTSGYNEQFF.

The V and J genes are TRBV11-2 and TRBJ1-1; the D gene is possibly TRBD1 (6 bases). The CDR3 spans 15 residues. Germline CDR1 is SGHAT and CDR2 is FQNNGV. V was clipped by 5 bases and J by 0 bases, with 13 bases between them. The CDR3 is CASSLEGVLNTEAFF. The CDR3 DNA is TGTGCCAGCAGCCTCGAGGGGGTGTTGAACACTGAAGCTTTCTTT.

V usage is TRBV18 and J usage is TRBJ1-1; 9 bases match TRBD1. The CDR3 has 15 amino acids. Germline V gene data show CDR1 as KGHSH and CDR2 as LQKENI. The ends lost 2 bases at V and 4 bases at J; junction bases unmatched: 5. Here the CDR3 reads CASSPFGQGSTEAFF. DNA for the CDR3: TGTGCCAGCTCACCATTTGGACAGGGGAGCACTGAAGCTTTCTTT.

The chain links TRBV5-1 to TRBJ2-1; TRBD2 agrees at 9 bases. This CDR3 is built from 14 residues. With 4 bases clipped from V and 10 bases from J, the junction kept 9 bases outside the gene matches. In germline, CDR1 is SGHRS, CDR2 YFSETQ. This chain's CDR3 is CASSRLAGGREQFF. The DNA for the CDR3 is TGCGCCAGCAGCCGACTCGCGGGGGGGCGGGAGCAGTTCTTC.

The chain joins TRBV6-6 to TRBJ1-1; no firm D call. Trimming stripped 7 bases from V and 4 bases from J, with 13 bases between. The CDR3 consists of 13 residues. Germline V gene lookup returns CDR1 MNHNY and CDR2 SVGAGI (reference sequence). The CDR3 protein is CASIARYATEAFF. The CDR3 DNA reads TGTGCCAGCATAGCAAGGTATGCCACTGAAGCTTTCTTT.

This clone has only a few counts. The chain uses TRBV2 and TRBJ2-7, with 11 bases matching TRBD2. This CDR3 region has 13 residues. Germline-derived CDR1 and CDR2 are SNHLY and FYNNEI. Trimming took 7 bases from V and 4 from J; bases not matched to a gene: 3. For the CDR3, the DNA is TGTGCCAGCATAGGGACTAGCGGATACGAGCAGTACTTC. This gives the protein CASIGTSGYEQYF.

The genes are TRBV7-6 and TRBJ2-7; a weak D match, TRBD2 (5 bases). V was shortened by 5 bases and J by 5 bases, with 19 bases between the two germline ends. Germline CDR1 SGHVS, CDR2 FNYEAQ. The CDR3 extends over 15 amino acids. CDR3 loop: CASSLTLDGIHEQYF. The DNA for the CDR3 is TGTGCCAGCAGCCTAACCCTAGACGGGATCCACGAGCAGTACTTC.

This rearrangement joins TRBV3-1 (or the pseudogene TRBV3-2) to TRBJ1-2, with D unresolved. V lost 0 bases and J 2 bases, leaving 13 bases between the germline ends. CDR3 length: 16 residues. Germline V lookup: CDR1 LGHDT, CDR2 YNNKEL (reference sequence). The CDR3 reads CASSQELEDPNYGYTF. In DNA, the CDR3 is TGTGCCAGCAGCCAAGAGTTGGAGGACCCAAACTATGGCTACACCTTC.

The gene calls are TRBV6-4 and TRBJ1-2, with 7 positions matching TRBD1. Germline lookup yields CDR1 MRHNA and CDR2 SNTAGT. V trimming: 7 bases; J trimming: 0 bases; junction bases outside the gene matches: 14. This CDR3 is built from 17 residues. The CDR3: CASTAGTDTASNYGYTF. CDR3 coding DNA: TGTGCCAGCACTGCCGGGACAGACACTGCCTCTAACTATGGCTACACCTTC.

The chain is built from TRBV3-1 (or the pseudogene TRBV3-2) and TRBJ2-5; 7 bases are shared with TRBD2. V dropped 0 bases and J dropped 1; count of bases not matched to a gene: 8. The CDR3 is made up of 17 amino acids. CDR1 LGHDT and CDR2 YNNKEL come from the germline V gene (reference sequence). The CDR3 coding sequence is TGTGCCAGCAGCCAAGATCATCCTAGCGGACCCCAAGAGACCCAGTACTTC. The encoded protein is CASSQDHPSGPQETQYF.

V gene TRBV7-6 combines with J gene TRBJ1-6; perhaps TRBD1 as D (5 bases). Trimming cost V 4 bases and J 10 bases, with 8 bases left between them. There are 12 residues in the CDR3. Germline assignment: CDR1 SGHVS and CDR2 FNYEAQ. The DNA for the CDR3 is TGTGCCAGCAGCTCGGGGGGATCACCCCTCCACTTT. It translates to CASSSGGSPLHF.

This chain joins TRBV14 and TRBJ1-2; D remains unclear. Germline assignment: CDR1 SGHDN and CDR2 FVKESK. The CDR3 spans 14 residues. V was clipped by 1 base and J by 8 bases, with 14 bases between them. The CDR3 coding sequence is TGTGCCAGCAGCCAAGCAACCGGGGATTCAGGCTACACCTTC. Its protein product is CASSQATGDSGYTF.

CDR3 residues: CASEGTGNSPLHF. Written as DNA, the CDR3 is TGTGCCAGCGAGGGGACAGGGAATTCACCCCTCCACTTT. The V and J genes are TRBV9 and TRBJ1-6, with TRBD1 matching 9 bases. After removal of 7 bases from V and 7 bases from J, the junction contained 3 bases not matched to a gene. The CDR3 is 13 residues long. Per germline, CDR1 SGDLS and CDR2 YYNGEE.

The rearrangement joins TRBV4-1 to TRBJ1-2, with D uncertain. Germline CDR1 MGHRA, CDR2 YSYEKL. CDR3 length: 14 residues. V lost 4 bases, J lost 1 base, and 10 bases lay in between. CDR3 region: CASSPGPRNYGYTF. The CDR3 DNA is TGCGCCAGCAGCCCAGGCCCCCGTAACTATGGCTACACCTTC.

The V call is TRBV5-5, the J call TRBJ2-2, with 11 positions matching TRBD2. CDR3 length equals 15 residues. Trimming at V came to 0 bases and at J to 6 bases, leaving 1 base not matched to a gene. Germline V gives CDR1 SGHKS, CDR2 YYEKEE (reference sequence). For the CDR3, the DNA is TGTGCCAGCAGCTTGGAGACTAGCGGGGCCGGGGAGCTGTTTTTT. As protein: CASSLETSGAGELFF. Combining the CDR3 with reference TRBV5-5 and TRBJ2-2 gives the whole variable domain DAGVTQSPTHLIKTRGQQVTLRCSPISGHKSVSWYQQVLGQGPQFIFQYYEKEERGRGNFPDRFSARQFPNYSSELNVNALLLGDSALYLCASSLETSGAGELFFGEGSRLTVL.

This rearrangement joins TRBV6-1 to TRBJ1-5; D is ambiguous. CDR1 MNHNS and CDR2 SASEGT come from the germline V gene. The length of the CDR3 is 14 residues. V shed 1 base and J shed 2 bases, with 6 bases lying between them. The CDR3 protein is CASSEVGGNQPQHF. CDR3 in DNA: TGTGCCAGCAGTGAAGTAGGAGGCAATCAGCCCCAGCATTTT.

The CDR3 reads CASSTSDRGLNTEAFF. CDR3 DNA sequence: TGTGCCAGTAGTACTTCGGACAGGGGGCTAAACACTGAAGCTTTCTTT. V is TRBV19 and J is TRBJ1-1, with TRBD1 matching over 11 bases. The ends lost 4 bases at V and 2 bases at J; junction bases unmatched: 6. Germline V lookup: CDR1 LNHDA, CDR2 SQIVND (reference sequence). CDR3 size: 16 residues.

This chain links TRBV10-3 with TRBJ2-5; TRBD1 matches at 10 bases. The CDR3 runs 15 residues. The germline CDR1 and CDR2 sequences are ENHRY and SYGVKD. The V gene end was trimmed by 3 bases and the J gene end by 5 bases; junction bases not matched to a gene: 6. The CDR3: CAISDRDRGDETQYF. The CDR3 coding sequence is TGTGCCATCAGTGATCGGGACAGGGGTGACGAGACCCAGTACTTC.

This clone was seen a handful of times. V usage is TRBV15 and J usage is TRBJ2-7; 9 bases align to TRBD1. Germline assignment: CDR1 LNHNV and CDR2 YYDKDF (reference sequence). V dropped 3 bases and J dropped 5; count of bases not matched to a gene: 8. CDR3 size: 15 residues. CDR3 sequence reads: CATSSPGTGYHEQYF. CDR3 coding DNA: TGTGCCACCAGCAGTCCCGGGACAGGGTATCACGAGCAGTACTTC.

The rearrangement links TRBV4-3 to TRBJ2-5; 10 bases match TRBD2. This CDR3 spans 17 amino acids. Germline loops: CDR1 LGHNA, CDR2 YSLEER. The V gene end was trimmed by 2 bases and the J gene end by 0 bases; junction bases not matched to a gene: 6. Here the CDR3 DNA reads TGCGCCAGCAGCCAATCAGCACTAGCGGGGAACCAAGAGACCCAGTACTTC. It yields the protein CASSQSALAGNQETQYF.

This chain joins TRBV14 and TRBJ2-1; TRBD2 agrees at 11 bases. Germline V gene sequence: CDR1 SGHDN, CDR2 FVKESK. The CDR3 has 15 residues. The V and J ends lost 5 bases and 4 bases, in that order; junction bases with no gene match: 4. CDR3 sequence: CASSVLAGGYNEQFF. The CDR3 bases are TGTGCCAGCAGCGTCTTAGCGGGGGGGTACAATGAGCAGTTCTTC.

As for this clone: Other nucleotide sequences from this sample produce the same CDR3. The chain recombines TRBV7-2 with TRBJ1-3; tentative D call: TRBD1 (6 bases). V lost 5 bases and J lost 1, with 12 bases in between. In germline, CDR1 is SGHTA, CDR2 FQGNSA. The CDR3 extends over 15 amino acids. The CDR3 protein is CASSPDTGSGNTIYF. The CDR3 nucleotides are TGTGCCAGCAGCCCCGACACAGGGTCTGGAAACACCATATATTTT.

V is TRBV7-8 and J is TRBJ2-7; 9 bases are a match to TRBD2. CDR1 SGHVS and CDR2 FQNEAQ come from the germline V gene. V lost 0 bases and J lost 2; bases outside the gene matches: 2. The CDR3 consists of 15 residues. In nucleotides, the CDR3 is TGTGCCAGCAGCTTAGCTAGCGGGGGAACCTACGAGCAGTACTTC. This sequence encodes CASSLASGGTYEQYF.

The chain recombines TRBV7-9 with TRBJ2-5; D perhaps matches TRBD1 (7 bases). Germline V gene sequence: CDR1 SEHNR, CDR2 FQNEAQ (reference sequence). This CDR3 spans 14 amino acids. V lost 5 bases to trimming and J lost 3 bases, with 13 bases between them. The CDR3 DNA follows: TGTGCCAGCAGCCCAGGGGGGCGGGAAGAGACCCAGTACTTC. This translates into CASSPGGREETQYF.

This clone was seen once. This CDR3 reads CASSIGGGSYNEQFF. CDR3 DNA: TGTGCCAGTAGTATAGGCGGGGGCTCCTACAATGAGCAGTTCTTC. The rearrangement links TRBV19 to TRBJ2-1; 7 nucleotides match TRBD2. Germline CDR1 LNHDA, CDR2 SQIVND (reference sequence). V trimming: 1 base; J trimming: 0 bases; junction bases outside the gene matches: 0. This CDR3 comprises 15 residues.

V and J are TRBV7-6 and TRBJ2-5, with 10 nucleotides matching TRBD1. V shed 5 bases and J 1 base; nucleotides not matched to a gene: 16. Germline assignment: CDR1 SGHVS and CDR2 FNYEAQ. The CDR3 length is 19 residues. CDR3 loop: CASSPNPSGDRGFQETQYF. The CDR3 DNA sequence: TGTGCCAGCAGCCCAAACCCCTCGGGGGACAGGGGATTCCAAGAGACCCAGTACTTC.